This T cell receptor beta chain derives from a study of T-cell memory formation after mild COVID-19. At the level of the study: Across donors, TCR clusters were largely donor specific. Study conclusions and caveats: CM and EM subsets held most contracting CD4+ clones; EMRA held CD8+ ones. The study found balanced CD4/CD8 in clones contracting day 15 to 85 and a CD4+ lean in later expanders.

Germline assignment: CDR1 SEHNR and CDR2 FQNEAQ (reference sequence). The CDR3 covers 16 residues. With 5 bases clipped from V and 2 bases from J, the junction kept 11 bases outside the gene matches. This clonotype was seen at least ten times. Its antigen remains unidentified. From the 5' RACE reads, TCRdb called clonotypes with MiXCR, one entry per CDR3 protein. This repertoire shows more than 35,000 distinct CDR3 sequences, about 6.1% found once; its top ten account for approximately 0.81%. What was sequenced was PBMCs or a T cell subset sorted from them (not recorded which). The chain couples TRBV7-9 to TRBJ1-2; 7 nucleotides agree with TRBD1. The clonotype originates from an adult who had mild COVID-19 (a few samples of this study predate the infection). Cell type and time point are not known. CDR3 amino acids: CASSRVVGGANYGYTF. The CDR3 DNA sequence: TGTGCCAGCAGCCGAGTAGTAGGGGGCGCCAACTATGGCTACACCTTC.